These 6 T cell receptor beta chains originate from one sample sequenced in a study of shared clonotypes between healthy human individuals (TCRdb year 2020). The library was generated by the immunoSEQ multiplex PCR assay. What TCRdb holds here is the immuneACCESS table cut down to in-frame rearrangements. Part of the clones is not present; checked against another copy, under half of the missing clones reflect an unresolved V gene, and the others are unexplained. Present in this sample are 2.3 million or so clones, approximately 93% of which were seen just once. 0.39% of the sample goes to the ten largest clones. Sequenced sample: naive CD4+ T cells from PBMCs. The intended sense of this specimen's cell subset or site label: CD45RA+ positively selected. These receptors originate from a man between 18 and 35 years old in good health. Some clones in this sample may be carry-over from other donors' samples.

This clone has only one observation. V is TRBV11-2 and J is TRBJ2-2; D is possibly TRBD1 (6 bases). Deletions cut 8 bases from V and 0 bases from J, with 7 bases between. Germline lookup yields CDR1 SGHAT and CDR2 FQNNGV. The CDR3 covers 13 residues. For the CDR3, the DNA is TGTGCCAGCGGGACACCGAACACCGGGGAGCTGTTTTTT. This gives the protein CASGTPNTGELFF.

J is TRBJ1-5 and V is TRBV27; D is perhaps TRBD1 (6 bases). The CDR3 is 17 residues long. Between the trimmed V and J ends, which lost 6 bases and 2 bases, there was a span of 20 bases. From germline, CDR1 is MNHEY and CDR2 SMNVEV (reference sequence). CDR3 region: CASSSDSLSIGNQPQHF. Written as DNA, the CDR3 is TGTGCCAGCAGCTCGGACAGTCTTAGCATAGGCAATCAGCCCCAGCATTTT.

The gene calls are TRBV5-4 and TRBJ2-3, with 11 nucleotides matching TRBD2. This CDR3 is 18 amino acids long. V was pared by 4 bases and J by 2 bases, with 12 bases of the junction left unmatched. The V gene's germline CDR1 is SGHNT and CDR2 YYREEE (reference sequence). The CDR3 DNA reads TGTGCCAGCAGCCGCGGAGGACGGGGACTAGCGGCCACAGATACGCAGTATTTT. Translated: CASSRGGRGLAATDTQYF.

This clone has a handful of counts. The sample contains more than one DNA sequence encoding this CDR3. The chain uses TRBV29-1 and TRBJ1-1, with no clear D. Germline V gene lookup returns CDR1 SQVTM and CDR2 ANQGSEA. CDR3 size: 13 residues. Trimming took off 4 bases at V and 0 bases at J, with 9 bases between the two ends. CDR3 sequence: CSVGRRLNTEAFF. CDR3 coding DNA: TGCAGCGTTGGTCGGCGGTTGAACACTGAAGCTTTCTTT.

The chain recombines TRBV5-1 with TRBJ2-2; no clear D gene. This CDR3 region has 14 residues. Deletions cut 2 bases from V and 0 bases from J, with 5 bases between. In germline, CDR1 is SGHRS, CDR2 YFSETQ. For the CDR3, the DNA is TGCGCCAGCAGCTTCCCCCCGAACACCGGGGAGCTGTTTTTT. It yields the protein CASSFPPNTGELFF.

As regards this clone: This sample also contains other DNA sequences that code for the same CDR3. The V call is TRBV5-1, the J call TRBJ1-1; 7 bases line up with TRBD1. Trimming took 3 bases from V and 0 from J; bases not matched to a gene: 2. The CDR3 extends over 14 amino acids. Germline loops: CDR1 SGHRS, CDR2 YFSETQ. CDR3 sequence (DNA): TGCGCCAGCAGCTCAGGGGGAGTGAACACTGAAGCTTTCTTT. It encodes CASSSGGVNTEAFF.